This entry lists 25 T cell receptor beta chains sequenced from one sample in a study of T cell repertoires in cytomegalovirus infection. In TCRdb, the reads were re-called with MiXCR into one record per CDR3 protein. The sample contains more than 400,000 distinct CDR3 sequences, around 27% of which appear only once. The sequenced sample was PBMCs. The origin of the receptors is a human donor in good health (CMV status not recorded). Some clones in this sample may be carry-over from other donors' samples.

The CDR3 region is CASSLRDFGEQFF. Here the CDR3 DNA reads TGTGCCAGCAGCTTACGCGACTTTGGGGAGCAGTTCTTC. The rearrangement uses TRBV6-2 or TRBV6-3 and TRBJ2-1; D remains unclear. Trimming stripped 6 bases from V and 10 bases from J, with 16 bases between. CDR3 size: 13 residues. Looked up from germline, CDR1 is MNHEY and CDR2 is SVGEGT.

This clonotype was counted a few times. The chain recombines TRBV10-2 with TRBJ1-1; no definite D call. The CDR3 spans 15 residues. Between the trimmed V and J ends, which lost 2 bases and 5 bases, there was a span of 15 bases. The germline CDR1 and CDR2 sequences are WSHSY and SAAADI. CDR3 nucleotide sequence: TGCGCCAGCAGTGAGATGAGGGCGCGGCGGACTGAAGCTTTCTTT. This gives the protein CASSEMRARRTEAFF.

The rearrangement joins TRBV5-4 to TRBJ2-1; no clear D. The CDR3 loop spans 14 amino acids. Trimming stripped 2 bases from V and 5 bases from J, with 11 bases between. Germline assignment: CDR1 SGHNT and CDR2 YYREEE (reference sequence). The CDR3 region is CASSLFEHHNEQFF. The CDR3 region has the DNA TGTGCCAGCAGCTTATTTGAACATCACAATGAGCAGTTCTTC.

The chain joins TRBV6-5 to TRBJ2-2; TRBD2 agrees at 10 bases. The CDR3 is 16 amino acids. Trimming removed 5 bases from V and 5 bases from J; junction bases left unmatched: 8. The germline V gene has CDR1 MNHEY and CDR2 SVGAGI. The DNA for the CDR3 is TGTGCCAGCAGTGTAGCGGGAGGAGGTCGAACCGGGGAGCTGTTTTTT. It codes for CASSVAGGGRTGELFF.

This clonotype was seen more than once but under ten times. CDR3 sequence (DNA): TGTGCCAGCAGCACTCGGACGGCCACAGATACGCAGTATTTT. It codes for CASSTRTATDTQYF. The rearrangement uses TRBV7-2 and TRBJ2-3; D not certain. Germline CDR1 and CDR2: SGHTA and FQGNSA. V lost 5 bases, J lost 2 bases, and 11 bases lay in between. This CDR3 is 14 amino acids long.

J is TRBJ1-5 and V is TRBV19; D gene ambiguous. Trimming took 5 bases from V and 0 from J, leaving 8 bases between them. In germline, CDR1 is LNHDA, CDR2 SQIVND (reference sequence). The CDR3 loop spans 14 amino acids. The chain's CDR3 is CASSGSNSNQPQHF. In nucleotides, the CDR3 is TGTGCCAGTAGTGGCTCTAATAGCAATCAGCCCCAGCATTTT.

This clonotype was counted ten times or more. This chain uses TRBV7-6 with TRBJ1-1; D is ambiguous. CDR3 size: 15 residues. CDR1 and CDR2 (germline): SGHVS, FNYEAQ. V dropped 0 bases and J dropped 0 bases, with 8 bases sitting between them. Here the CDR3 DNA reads TGTGCCAGCAGCTTAGCCCGGGCCCTGAACACTGAAGCTTTCTTT. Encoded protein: CASSLARALNTEAFF.

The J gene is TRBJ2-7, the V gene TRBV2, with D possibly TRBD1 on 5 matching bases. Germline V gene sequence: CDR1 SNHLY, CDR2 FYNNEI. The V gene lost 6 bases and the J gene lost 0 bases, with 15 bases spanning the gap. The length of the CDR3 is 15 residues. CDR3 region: CASRPQGRGSYEQYF. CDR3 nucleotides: TGTGCCAGCAGGCCCCAGGGTCGCGGCTCCTACGAGCAGTACTTC.

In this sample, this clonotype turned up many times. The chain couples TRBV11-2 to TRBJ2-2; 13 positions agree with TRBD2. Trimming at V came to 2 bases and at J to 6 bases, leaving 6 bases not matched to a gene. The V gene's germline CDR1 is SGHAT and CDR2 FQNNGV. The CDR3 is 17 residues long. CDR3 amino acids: CASSLLRLAGGSGELFF. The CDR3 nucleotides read TGTGCCAGCAGCTTACTTCGACTAGCGGGAGGTTCCGGGGAGCTGTTTTTT.

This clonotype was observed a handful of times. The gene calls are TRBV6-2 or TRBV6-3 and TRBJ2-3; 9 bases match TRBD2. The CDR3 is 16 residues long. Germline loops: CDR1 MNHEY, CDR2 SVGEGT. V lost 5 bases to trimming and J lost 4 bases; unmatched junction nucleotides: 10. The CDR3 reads CASSTLWAGGPDTQYF. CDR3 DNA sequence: TGTGCCAGCAGTACCCTCTGGGCGGGAGGGCCAGATACGCAGTATTTT.

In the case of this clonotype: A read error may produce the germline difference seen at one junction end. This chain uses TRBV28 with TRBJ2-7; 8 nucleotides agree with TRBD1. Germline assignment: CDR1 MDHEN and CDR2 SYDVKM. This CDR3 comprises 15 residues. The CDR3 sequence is CASSLHRTGSYEQHF. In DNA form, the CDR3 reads TGTGCCAGCAGTCTACACCGGACAGGGTCCTACGAGCAGCACTTC.

The CDR3 DNA is TGTGCCAGTAGTATGTTGGGAACGGGCAATCAGCCCCAGCATTTT. Amino acids: CASSMLGTGNQPQHF. The rearrangement joins TRBV19 to TRBJ1-5; D unresolved. V gave up 3 bases and J gave up 2 bases, with 11 bases separating them. The germline V gene has CDR1 LNHDA and CDR2 SQIVND (reference sequence). The CDR3 loop spans 15 amino acids.

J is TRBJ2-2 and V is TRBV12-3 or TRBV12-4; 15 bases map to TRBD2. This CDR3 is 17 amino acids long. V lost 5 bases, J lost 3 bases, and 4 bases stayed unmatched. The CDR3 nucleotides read TGTGCCAGCAGTCAGGGACTAGCGGGAGGCCACACCGGGGAGCTGTTTTTT. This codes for CASSQGLAGGHTGELFF.

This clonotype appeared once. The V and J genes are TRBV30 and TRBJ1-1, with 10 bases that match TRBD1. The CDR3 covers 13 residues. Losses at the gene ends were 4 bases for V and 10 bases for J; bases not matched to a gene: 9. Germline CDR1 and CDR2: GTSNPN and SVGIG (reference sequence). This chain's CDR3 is CAWMTGGRLRAFF. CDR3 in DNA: TGTGCCTGGATGACAGGGGGCCGGTTGAGAGCTTTCTTT.

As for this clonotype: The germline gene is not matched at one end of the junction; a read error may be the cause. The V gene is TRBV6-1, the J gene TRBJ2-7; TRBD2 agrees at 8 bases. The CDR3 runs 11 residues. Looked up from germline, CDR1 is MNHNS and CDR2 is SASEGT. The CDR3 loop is CASSNEREPYF. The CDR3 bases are TGTGCCAGCAGTAACGAGCGGGAGCCGTACTTC.

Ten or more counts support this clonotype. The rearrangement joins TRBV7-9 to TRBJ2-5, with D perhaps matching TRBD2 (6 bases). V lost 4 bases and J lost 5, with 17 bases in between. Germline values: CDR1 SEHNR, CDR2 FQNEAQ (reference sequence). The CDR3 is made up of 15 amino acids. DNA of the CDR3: TGTGCCAGCAGCTACCCGGGAGTATCGGATGAGACCCAGTACTTC. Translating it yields CASSYPGVSDETQYF. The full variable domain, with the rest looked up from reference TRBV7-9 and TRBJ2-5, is DTGVSQNPRHKITKRGQNVTFRCDPISEHNRLYWYRQTLGQGPEFLTYFQNEAQLEKSRLLSDRFSAERPKGSFSTLEIQRTEQGDSAMYLCASSYPGVSDETQYFGPGTRLLVL.

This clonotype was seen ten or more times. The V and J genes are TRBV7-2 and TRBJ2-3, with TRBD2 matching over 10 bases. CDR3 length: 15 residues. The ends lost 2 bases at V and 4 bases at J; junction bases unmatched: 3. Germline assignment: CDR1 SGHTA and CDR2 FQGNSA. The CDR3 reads CASSLLAGGPDTQYF. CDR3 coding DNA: TGTGCCAGCAGCTTATTAGCGGGGGGCCCAGATACGCAGTATTTT.

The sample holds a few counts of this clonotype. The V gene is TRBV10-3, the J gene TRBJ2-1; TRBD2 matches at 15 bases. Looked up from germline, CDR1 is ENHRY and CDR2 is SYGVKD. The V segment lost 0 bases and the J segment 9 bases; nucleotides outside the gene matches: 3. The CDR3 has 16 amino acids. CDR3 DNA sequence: TGTGCCATCAGTGAGTCTGGGACTAGCGGGAGGCCTGAGCAGTTCTTC. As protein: CAISESGTSGRPEQFF.

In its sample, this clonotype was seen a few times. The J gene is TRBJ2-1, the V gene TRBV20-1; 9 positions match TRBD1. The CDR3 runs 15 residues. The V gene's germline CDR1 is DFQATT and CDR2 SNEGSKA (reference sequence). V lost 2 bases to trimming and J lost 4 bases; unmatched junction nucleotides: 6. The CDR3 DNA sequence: TGCAGTGCTAGATCTCCGGGACAGGGATACAATGAGCAGTTCTTC. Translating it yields CSARSPGQGYNEQFF.

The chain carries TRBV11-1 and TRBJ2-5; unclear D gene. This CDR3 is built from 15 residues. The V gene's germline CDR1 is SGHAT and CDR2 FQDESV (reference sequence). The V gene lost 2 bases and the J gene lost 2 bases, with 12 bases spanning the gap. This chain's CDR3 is CASSLSSGQQETQYF. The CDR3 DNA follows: TGTGCCAGCAGCTTAAGTTCAGGCCAGCAAGAGACCCAGTACTTC.

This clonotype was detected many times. The CDR3 DNA sequence: TGTGCCAGCAGCTTAGAGCGGGCGAGGGCTTTCTTT. Residues: CASSLERARAFF. This rearrangement joins TRBV11-3 to TRBJ1-1, with unresolved D. CDR3 length equals 12 residues. V lost 0 bases to trimming and J lost 11 bases, with 10 bases between them. Germline V gives CDR1 SGHNT, CDR2 YENEEA.

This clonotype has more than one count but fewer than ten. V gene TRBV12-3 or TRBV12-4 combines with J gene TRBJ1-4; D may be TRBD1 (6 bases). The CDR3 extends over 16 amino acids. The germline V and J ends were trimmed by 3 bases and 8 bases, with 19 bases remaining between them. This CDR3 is CASSLASGDVGEKLFF. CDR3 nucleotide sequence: TGTGCCAGCAGTTTGGCCTCAGGGGATGTAGGGGAAAAACTGTTTTTT.

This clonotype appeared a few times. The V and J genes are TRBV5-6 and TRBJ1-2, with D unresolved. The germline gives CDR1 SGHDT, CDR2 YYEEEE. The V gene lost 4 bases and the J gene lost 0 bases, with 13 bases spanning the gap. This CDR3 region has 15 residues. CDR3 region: CASSPMKRPNYGYTF. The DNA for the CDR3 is TGTGCCAGCAGCCCCATGAAGCGACCTAACTATGGCTACACCTTC. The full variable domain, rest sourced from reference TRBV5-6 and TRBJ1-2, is DAGVTQSPTHLIKTRGQQVTLRCSPKSGHDTVSWYQQALGQGPQFIFQYYEEEERQRGNFPDRFSGHQFPNYSSELNVNALLLGDSALYLCASSPMKRPNYGYTFGSGTRLTVV.

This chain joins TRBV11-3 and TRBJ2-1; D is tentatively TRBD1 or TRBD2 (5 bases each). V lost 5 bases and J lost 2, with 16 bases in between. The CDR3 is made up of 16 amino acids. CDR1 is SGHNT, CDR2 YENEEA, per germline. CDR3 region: CASSTNLGTPYNEQFF. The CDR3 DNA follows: TGTGCCAGCAGCACGAATTTAGGGACGCCCTACAATGAGCAGTTCTTC.

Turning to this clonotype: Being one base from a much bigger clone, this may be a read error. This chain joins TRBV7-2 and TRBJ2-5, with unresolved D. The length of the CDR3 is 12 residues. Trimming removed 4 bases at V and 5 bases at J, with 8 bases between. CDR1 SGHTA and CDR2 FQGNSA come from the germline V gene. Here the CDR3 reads CASSYQEETQYF. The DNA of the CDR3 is TGTGCCAGCAGCTACCAAGAGGAGACCCAGTACTTC.